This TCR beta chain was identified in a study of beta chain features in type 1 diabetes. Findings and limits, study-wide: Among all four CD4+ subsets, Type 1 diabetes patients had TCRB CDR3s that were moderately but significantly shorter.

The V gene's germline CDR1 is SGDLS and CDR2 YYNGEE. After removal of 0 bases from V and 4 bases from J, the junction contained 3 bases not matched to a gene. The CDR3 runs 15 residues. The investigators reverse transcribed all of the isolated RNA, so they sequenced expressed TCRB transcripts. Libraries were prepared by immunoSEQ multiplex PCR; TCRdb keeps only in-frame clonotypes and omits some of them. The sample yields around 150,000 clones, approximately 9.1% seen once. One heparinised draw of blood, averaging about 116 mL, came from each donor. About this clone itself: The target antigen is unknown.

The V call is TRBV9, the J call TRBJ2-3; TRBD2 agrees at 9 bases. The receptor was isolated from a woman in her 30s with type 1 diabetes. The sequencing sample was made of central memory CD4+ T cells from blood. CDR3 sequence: CASSVGGRGSDTQYF. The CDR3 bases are TGTGCCAGCAGCGTAGGCGGGAGGGGATCAGATACGCAGTATTTT.